This T cell receptor beta chain was obtained from a study of T cells in Graves' hyperthyroidism and ophthalmopathy. As for the study in general: Peripheral blood was acquired at first diagnosis, ahead of any therapy whatsoever.

Amplification targeted TCR beta CDR3 regions from RNA transcripts. The TCR CDR3 was amplified in a first-round RT-PCR using the HTBI primer set. TCRdb re-called the multiplex PCR reads through MiXCR, storing one row per CDR3 protein. Counted here are 350,000 to 400,000 distinct CDR3 sequences, about a fifth occurring once; the ten biggest clones make up about 3.5%. Study results and limitations: Most thyroid clonotypes expanded above 0.001 were also detected in blood. Ophthalmopathy and stable hyperthyroidism were told apart by a 13 V-J model.

The study left out patients who had uncontrolled infection, other autoimmune disease, pregnancy or lactation. As for this clonotype: Its antigen is not identified. Germline is not matched at one junction end, which may reflect a read error.

CDR1 SGHNT and CDR2 YENEEA come from the germline V gene. This CDR3 has 14 residues. The TCR sequence derives from a woman between 18 and 29 years old with Graves' hyperthyroidism. The V gene is TRBV11-3, the J gene TRBJ2-4, with 7 bases fitting TRBD2. Sequencing was performed on blood. The CDR3 protein is CASSLGAREDIKYF. CDR3 bases: TGTGCCAGCAGCTTAGGGGCTCGGGAGGACATTAAGTACTTC.